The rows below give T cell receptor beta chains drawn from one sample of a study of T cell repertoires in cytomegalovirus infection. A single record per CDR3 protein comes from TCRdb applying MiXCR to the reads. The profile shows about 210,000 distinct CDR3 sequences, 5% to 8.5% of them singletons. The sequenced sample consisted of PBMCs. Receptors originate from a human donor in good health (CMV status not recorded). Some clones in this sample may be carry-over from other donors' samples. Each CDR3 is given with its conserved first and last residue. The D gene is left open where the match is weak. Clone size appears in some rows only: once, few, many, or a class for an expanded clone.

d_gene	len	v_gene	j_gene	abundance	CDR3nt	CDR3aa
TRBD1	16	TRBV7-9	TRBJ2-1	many	TGTGCCAGCAGCTCCGCCGTCGGGACAGATTACAATGAGCAGTTCTTC	CASSSAVGTDYNEQFF
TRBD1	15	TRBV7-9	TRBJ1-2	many	TGTGCCAGCAGCCGGGGACAGGGCACTAACTATGGCTACACCTTC	CASSRGQGTNYGYTF
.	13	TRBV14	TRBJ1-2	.	TGTGCCAGCAGCCAAGGAGTGAACTATGGCTACACCTTC	CASSQGVNYGYTF
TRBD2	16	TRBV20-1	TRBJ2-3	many	TGCAGTGCTAGGACTCTGGAGCGGGGGAGCACAGATACGCAGTATTTT	CSARTLERGSTDTQYF
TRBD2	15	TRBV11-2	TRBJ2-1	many	TGTGCCAGCAGCTTAGAGCGGGGGGACTACAATGAGCAGTTCTTC	CASSLERGDYNEQFF
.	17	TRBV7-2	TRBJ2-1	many	TGTGCCAGCAGCCTATCCAGGGGTGGGAGCTCCTACAATGAGCAGTTCTTC	CASSLSRGGSSYNEQFF
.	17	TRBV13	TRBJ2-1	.	TGTGCCAGCAGCTTCGCCTCGACAGCCGGATCCTACAATGAGCAGTTCTTC	CASSFASTAGSYNEQFF
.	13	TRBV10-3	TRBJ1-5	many	TGTGCCATCAGTGAAGGGGGGCATCAGCCCCAGCATTTT	CAISEGGHQPQHF
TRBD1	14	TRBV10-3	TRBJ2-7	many	TGTGCCATCAGTGACGGACAGGGTACGTACGAGCAGTACTTC	CAISDGQGTYEQYF
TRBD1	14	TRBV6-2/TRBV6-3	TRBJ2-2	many	TGTGCCAGCAGTTCACAGGGGGCGGCCGGGGAGCTGTTTTTT	CASSSQGAAGELFF
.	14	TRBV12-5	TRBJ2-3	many	TGTGCTAGCGGTAGCGGCGGGGCAAAAGATACGCAGTATTTT	CASGSGGAKDTQYF
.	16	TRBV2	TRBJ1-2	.	TGTGCCAGCCCCCGCGAGGGACAAAGAAATAACTATGGCTACACCTTC	CASPREGQRNNYGYTF
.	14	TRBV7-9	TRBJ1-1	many	TGTGCCAGCAGCTTAATGATTGAGGACACTGAAGCTTTCTTT	CASSLMIEDTEAFF
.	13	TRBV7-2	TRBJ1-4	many	TGTGCCAGCAGCTTACTTTATAATGAAAAACTGTTTTTT	CASSLLYNEKLFF
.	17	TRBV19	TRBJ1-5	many	TGTGCCAGTAGCATACAGGGCCTTCTAATGAATAAGGCGCCCCAGCATTTT	CASSIQGLLMNKAPQHF
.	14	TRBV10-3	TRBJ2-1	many	TGTGCCATCAGTGCATCGGGACCCTACAATGAGCAGTTCTTC	CAISASGPYNEQFF
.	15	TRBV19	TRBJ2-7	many	TGTGCCAGTAGTTCCCACACCCGGAGAGCCTACGAGCAGTACTTC	CASSSHTRRAYEQYF
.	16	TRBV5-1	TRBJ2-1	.	TGCGCCAGCAGCTTTTTTGGGGGACGAGATTACAATGAGCAGTTCTTC	CASSFFGGRDYNEQFF
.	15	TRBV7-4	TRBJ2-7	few	TGTGCCAGCAGCTTTCCTAGGACAGCCGCCGAAGAGCAGTACTTC	CASSFPRTAAEEQYF
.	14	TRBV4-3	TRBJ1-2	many	TGCGCCAGCAGCCAAGAAACAGATTTCTATGGCTACACCTTC	CASSQETDFYGYTF
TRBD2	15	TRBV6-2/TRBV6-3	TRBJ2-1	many	TGTGCCAGCAGCCTCGGACTAGCGGGGGCCGGTGAGCAGTTCTTC	CASSLGLAGAGEQFF
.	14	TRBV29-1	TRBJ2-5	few	TGCAGCGTTGAACCGGGACACATCCCAGAGACCCAGTACTTC	CSVEPGHIPETQYF
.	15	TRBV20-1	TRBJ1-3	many	TGCAGTGCTAGAGCCCCCTTCTCGTCGGGAAACACCATATATTTT	CSARAPFSSGNTIYF
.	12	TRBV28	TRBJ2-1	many	TGTGCCAGCAGTTTATTCGGAGGCGAGCAGTTCTTC	CASSLFGGEQFF
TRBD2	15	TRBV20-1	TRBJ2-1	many	TGCAGTGCTAGAGGTACTAGCGGGGGTTACAATGAGCAGTTCTTC	CSARGTSGGYNEQFF
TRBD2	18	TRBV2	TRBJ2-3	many	TGTGCCAGCAGTCTAACCCGGGGGGGCGGGGGGGCCGCAGATACGCAGTATTTT	CASSLTRGGGGAADTQYF
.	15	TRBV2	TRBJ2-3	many	TGTGCCAGCACCCCCCCGGGAACTAGCACAGATACGCAGTATTTT	CASTPPGTSTDTQYF
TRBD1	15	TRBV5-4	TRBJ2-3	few	TGTGCCAGCAGCTTGGACAGGGGCCACACAGATACGCAGTATTTT	CASSLDRGHTDTQYF
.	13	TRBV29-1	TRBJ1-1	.	TGCAGCGTCGCCGGACACACGAACACTGAAGCTTTCTTT	CSVAGHTNTEAFF
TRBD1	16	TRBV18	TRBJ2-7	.	TGTGCCAGCTCACCAATCGCGGGACAGGGGGCCCACGAGCAGTACTTC	CASSPIAGQGAHEQYF
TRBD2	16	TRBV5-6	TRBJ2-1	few	TGTGCCAGCAGCTTAGGTCTAGCGGGGCTACCAAATGAGCAGTTCTTC	CASSLGLAGLPNEQFF
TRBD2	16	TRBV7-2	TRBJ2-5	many	TGTGCCAGCAGCTTAGTTTGGCTAGCGGGGAAAGAGACCCAGTACTTC	CASSLVWLAGKETQYF
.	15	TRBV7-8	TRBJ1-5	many	TGTGCCAGCAGCTTAGCGCCGGGTGGAGGACGGCCCCAGCATTTT	CASSLAPGGGRPQHF
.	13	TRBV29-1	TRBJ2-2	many	TGCAGCGTTGGTGCACCGGTGGCCGGGGAGCTGTTTTTT	CSVGAPVAGELFF
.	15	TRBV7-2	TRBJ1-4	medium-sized	TGTGCCAGCAGCTTACGTTATTACGACAGGGAAAAACTGTTTTTT	CASSLRYYDREKLFF
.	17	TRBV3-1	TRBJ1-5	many	TGTGCCAGCAGCCAAGATCGGAAAGGCGCTTCAAATCAGCCCCAGCATTTT	CASSQDRKGASNQPQHF
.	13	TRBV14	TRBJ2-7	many	TGTGCCAGCAGCCAAGGGTCATACTACGAGCAGTACTTC	CASSQGSYYEQYF
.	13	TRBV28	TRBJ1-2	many	TGTGCCAGCAAAAGCTTACCAAGTTATGGCTACACCTTC	CASKSLPSYGYTF
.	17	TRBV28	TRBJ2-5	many	TGTGCCAGCAGCCTATTTCCCGGGGCCCGATCGGGAGAGACCCAGTACTTC	CASSLFPGARSGETQYF
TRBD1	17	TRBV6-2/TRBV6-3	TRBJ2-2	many	TGTGCCAGCAGTTACTCCCTCGGGACAGGGGACACCGGGGAGCTGTTTTTT	CASSYSLGTGDTGELFF
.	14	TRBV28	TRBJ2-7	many	TGTGCCACCGGAGGTGGGGGGGCCTCCGCCGAGCAGTACTTC	CATGGGGASAEQYF